The rows below give T cell receptor beta chains drawn from one sample of a study of T cell repertoires in cytomegalovirus infection. Each CDR3 protein is one row after TCRdb ran MiXCR on the reads. The table records about 110,000 distinct CDR3 sequences, about a tenth of them present only once. These receptors have no known antigen. Sequencing used PBMCs, sequenced either directly or after in vitro stimulation (not recorded which). These receptors originate from a human donor in good health (CMV status not recorded). Some clones in this sample may be carry-over from other donors' samples. CDR3s include the opening cysteine and the closing phenylalanine or tryptophan. A D gene is named only where the DNA matches it firmly. Some rows mark clone size as missing; the rest say once, few, many or name a class of expanded clone.

TRBD1,TRBV5-6,.,TRBJ2-1,TGTGCCAGCAGCTTCCCTCGACAGGGAAACTACAATGAGCAGTTCTTC,CASSFPRQGNYNEQFF
.,TRBV7-2,many,TRBJ2-3,TGTGCCAGCAGCTGGAAAACGGCGGCAGATACGCAGTATTTT,CASSWKTAADTQYF
TRBD2,TRBV19,few,TRBJ2-1,TGTGCCAGTAGTGACCTAGCGGGAGCCAATGAGCAGTTCTTC,CASSDLAGANEQFF
.,TRBV7-8,many,TRBJ2-2,TGTGCCAGCAGCAACTGGGCGGGAAGTACCGGGGAGCTGTTTTTT,CASSNWAGSTGELFF
TRBD2,TRBV7-8,many,TRBJ2-2,TGTGCCAGCAGCTGGGCGAGGACTAGCGGGAGAACCGGGTCCGGGGAGCTGTTTTTT,CASSWARTSGRTGSGELFF
.,TRBV12-5,many,TRBJ2-7,TGTGCTAGTGAGCCCAGAAGCTCCTACGAGCAGTACTTC,CASEPRSSYEQYF
.,TRBV19,many,TRBJ1-1,TGTGCCAGTAGTCTAGCCGGTGGGGGGACAACTGAAGCTTTCTTT,CASSLAGGGTTEAFF
.,TRBV6-2/TRBV6-3,.,TRBJ2-1,TGTGCCAGCAGTTCCCATACGGGCCACTCCTACAATGAGCAGTTCTTC,CASSSHTGHSYNEQFF
.,TRBV6-6,many,TRBJ1-1,TGTGCCAGCAGCCTGGGCTCCAACACTGAAGCTTTCTTT,CASSLGSNTEAFF
TRBD2,TRBV4-3,many,TRBJ2-1,TGCGCCAGCAGCCAAGATCGAGGGACTAGCGGTCCCCATGAGCAGTTCTTC,CASSQDRGTSGPHEQFF
.,TRBV24-1,many,TRBJ2-1,TGTGCCACCAGTGGGACAGCGAGGAGCTCCTACAATGAGCAGTTCTTC,CATSGTARSSYNEQFF
.,TRBV11-3,few,TRBJ2-2,TGTGCCAGCAGCCCTCATACAGGGATCGGGGAGCTGTTTTTT,CASSPHTGIGELFF
TRBD1,TRBV20-1,.,TRBJ2-1,TGCAGTGCTACCACCCGACAGGGAAAAAATGAGCAGTTCTTC,CSATTRQGKNEQFF
.,TRBV7-2,many,TRBJ2-1,TGTGCCAGCAGCTTAGAAGTCGCGGGTAACAATGAGCAGTTCTTC,CASSLEVAGNNEQFF
TRBD1,TRBV12-3/TRBV12-4,.,TRBJ1-1,TGTGCCAGCACTCCGGGACAGGAGCACATAATGAACACTGAAGCTTTCTTT,CASTPGQEHIMNTEAFF
TRBD1,TRBV6-6,.,TRBJ1-4,TGTGCCAGCAGGTCCACAGGGGGGGAGGGAAAACTGTTTTTT,CASRSTGGEGKLFF
.,TRBV2,many,TRBJ1-4,TGTGCCAGCACTACTAGGCCTCTGTCTGAAAAACTGTTTTTT,CASTTRPLSEKLFF
TRBD1,TRBV10-3,.,TRBJ2-4,TGTGCCATCAGTGATTATGGACAGGGGCGGGAAATTCAGTACTTC,CAISDYGQGREIQYF
TRBD2,TRBV30,many,TRBJ2-3,TGTGCCTGGAACCCGGCTAGCGGGATTGGAGTTACGCAGTATTTT,CAWNPASGIGVTQYF
TRBD2,TRBV11-2,many,TRBJ2-1,TGTGCCAGCAACATACTAGCGGGATATCGTGAGCAGTTCTTC,CASNILAGYREQFF
.,TRBV7-8,many,TRBJ2-3,TGTGCCAGCAGCCCTCGACTAGTCCGGAGCTCAGGAGATACGCAGTATTTT,CASSPRLVRSSGDTQYF
.,TRBV2,many,TRBJ2-3,TGTGCCAGCAGTGCCGGGACCCCACTATCAGGATCGTATACGCAGTATTTT,CASSAGTPLSGSYTQYF
.,TRBV7-9,many,TRBJ2-1,TGTGCCAGCAGCCCCTCCAGCACCCGAACCCACAATGAGCAGTTCTTC,CASSPSSTRTHNEQFF
TRBD2,TRBV6-1,few,TRBJ2-1,TGTGCCAGCAGTGTGGGCCTAGCGGGAAAGTACAATGAGCAGTTCTTC,CASSVGLAGKYNEQFF
.,TRBV20-1,few,TRBJ1-6,TGCAGTGCTACCGGACAATATCTCCAAAATTCACCCCTCCACTTT,CSATGQYLQNSPLHF
.,TRBV7-8,many,TRBJ1-5,TGTGCCAGCAGCTTGTACAGGGACGGAAGTCAGCCCCAGCATTTT,CASSLYRDGSQPQHF
TRBD2,TRBV24-1,.,TRBJ2-3,TGTGCCACCAGTGACCGGGGACTAGCGGGAGGGACCTTGAACACAGATACGCAGTATTTT,CATSDRGLAGGTLNTDTQYF
.,TRBV12-3/TRBV12-4,many,TRBJ2-5,TGTGCCAGCAGATCCGACCAGAAAGAGACCCAGTACTTC,CASRSDQKETQYF
.,TRBV27,few,TRBJ2-5,TGTGCCAGCAGTAACTCAGGGGCGCGTGAGACCCAGTACTTC,CASSNSGARETQYF
TRBD1,TRBV10-3,few,TRBJ1-1,TGTGCCGCCCTTGACAGGGGGGCTGACACTGAAGCTTTCTTT,CAALDRGADTEAFF
TRBD2,TRBV5-4,many,TRBJ2-1,TGTGCCACCACCGGGACTAGCGGGAGGAATGAGCAGTTCTTC,CATTGTSGRNEQFF
TRBD1,TRBV7-9,few,TRBJ2-1,TGTGCCAGCAGCTCAACAGGGGGATCCTGGAATGAGCAGTTCTTC,CASSSTGGSWNEQFF
TRBD1,TRBV4-1,many,TRBJ1-2,TGCGCCAGCAGCCAGGCCGGGACAGGGGGTAACTATGGCTACACCTTC,CASSQAGTGGNYGYTF
TRBD1,TRBV2,.,TRBJ2-1,TGTGCCAGCACCGAGGTGGGACAGAACAATGAGCAGTTCTTC,CASTEVGQNNEQFF
.,TRBV7-2,few,TRBJ1-6,TGTGCCAGCAGCTTAGGGCTACAGAAATCTCTCCACTTT,CASSLGLQKSLHF
.,TRBV7-3,.,TRBJ2-1,TGTGCCAGCAGCTTGGGAGATCCCCGGGAGCAGTTCTTC,CASSLGDPREQFF
TRBD1,TRBV29-1,few,TRBJ2-3,TGCAGCGTTGTCCGACAGGGGAACCCCACAGATACGCAGTATTTT,CSVVRQGNPTDTQYF
.,TRBV10-3,.,TRBJ1-1,TGTGCCATCAGTGAGAGACAGGAACAGGGTGAAGCTTTCTTT,CAISERQEQGEAFF
.,TRBV5-1,many,TRBJ1-5,TGCGCCAGCAGCTTGGGGCCAGGGGGCAATCAGCCCCAGCATTTT,CASSLGPGGNQPQHF
.,TRBV10-3,many,TRBJ1-6,TGTGCCATCAGTGAGTCCAGGGTGGTGGGTTCACCCCTCCACTTT,CAISESRVVGSPLHF
TRBD2,TRBV12-3/TRBV12-4,.,TRBJ2-2,TGTGCCAGCAGATTGCGGGGGGCGAGTAACACCGGGGAGCTGTTTTTT,CASRLRGASNTGELFF
.,TRBV13,.,TRBJ2-5,TGTGCCAGCAGCTACACACTGGAAGATCAAGAGACCCAGTACTTC,CASSYTLEDQETQYF
.,TRBV12-3/TRBV12-4,few,TRBJ2-3,TGTGCCAGCAGTTTCGTTGACAAGGCGCAGTATTTT,CASSFVDKAQYF
TRBD1,TRBV15,few,TRBJ2-1,TGTGCCACCAGCAGAGATTGGCCCTCAGGGGGAGTGCGGTACAATGAGCAGTTCTTC,CATSRDWPSGGVRYNEQFF
.,TRBV6-1,many,TRBJ2-7,TGTGCCAGCAGTGTTCTCTTCGGCTCGGCCTACGAGCAGTACTTC,CASSVLFGSAYEQYF
TRBD1,TRBV28,.,TRBJ2-7,TGTGCCAGCAGTAGTCCCGGGACAGGGAACGAGCAGTACTTC,CASSSPGTGNEQYF
TRBD2,TRBV27,few,TRBJ2-5,TGTGCCAGCAGTCCCGGGACTAGCGGACGTCAAGAGACCCAGTACTTC,CASSPGTSGRQETQYF
TRBD1,TRBV5-4,.,TRBJ2-4,TGTGCCAGCAGCTCTGGACAGGGGGCTGGCAAAAACATTCAGTACTTC,CASSSGQGAGKNIQYF
.,TRBV7-2,many,TRBJ2-5,TGTGCCAGCAGACCCAGCCAGGGACAAGAGACCCAGTACTTC,CASRPSQGQETQYF
.,TRBV12-3/TRBV12-4,.,TRBJ1-5,TGTGCCAGCAGTCCGGGGACTATCGGGAATCAGCCCCAGCATTTT,CASSPGTIGNQPQHF
.,TRBV4-1,.,TRBJ2-4,TGCGCCAGCAGCCAACAGGACAGCCTCCCGGCCAAAAACATTCAGTACTTC,CASSQQDSLPAKNIQYF
.,TRBV27,many,TRBJ1-5,TGTGCCAGCAGTTACATGAACGTTCCGGGTTTACGGAATCAGCCCCAGCATTTT,CASSYMNVPGLRNQPQHF
.,TRBV14,.,TRBJ1-2,TGTGCCAGCAGCCAGCAGTGGGCAGGGTCTGGCTACACCTTC,CASSQQWAGSGYTF
.,TRBV12-3/TRBV12-4,many,TRBJ1-5,TGTGCCAGCAGTTTGAAGGGAGGAAGCAATCAGCCCCAGCATTTT,CASSLKGGSNQPQHF